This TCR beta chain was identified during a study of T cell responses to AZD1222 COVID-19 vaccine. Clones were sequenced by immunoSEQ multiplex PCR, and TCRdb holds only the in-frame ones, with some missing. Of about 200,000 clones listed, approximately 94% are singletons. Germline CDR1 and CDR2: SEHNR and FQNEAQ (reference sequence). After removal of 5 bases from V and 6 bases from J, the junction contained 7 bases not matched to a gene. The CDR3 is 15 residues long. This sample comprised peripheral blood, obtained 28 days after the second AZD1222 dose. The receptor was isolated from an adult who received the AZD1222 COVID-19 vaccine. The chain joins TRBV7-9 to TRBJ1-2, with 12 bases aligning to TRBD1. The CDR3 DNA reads TGTGCCAGCAGCAGCCGGGACAGGGGGCGTGATGGCTACACCTTC. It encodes CASSSRDRGRDGYTF.